This is a list of T cell receptor beta chains from one sample in a study of regulatory and conventional T cells in breast cancer. TCRdb fed the PCR reads into MiXCR, producing one record per CDR3 protein. The sample consists of about 1,000 distinct CDR3 sequences, roughly 28% of them appearing once. The material sequenced was conventional T cells from blood. The receptors derive from a female donor with breast cancer. Both conserved end residues are part of each CDR3.

TRBV4-3 CASSQEERSYNEQFF
TRBV7-9 CASSRGYNEQFF
TRBV11-2 CASSIQGLSTEAFF
TRBV7-9 CASSLERTGNTIYF
TRBV6-5 CASRTGQGQGYTF
TRBV5-1 CASSSDGSGANVLTF
TRBV7-9 CAAEYGGFGQFF
TRBV5-1 CASGRAFFDRGPYGFTF
TRBV12-3/TRBV12-4 CASTPRLNTEAFF
TRBV7-2 CASSRTSGSTDTQYF
TRBV10-3 CAISDGAGPNTGKLFF
TRBV5-1 CASSSFTRASYEQYF
TRBV6-5 CASSKMGRGGRDEQFF
TRBV5-1 CASSLEGTASYEQYF
TRBV5-5 CASSLRGSDTEAFF
TRBV30 CAWSAYRETEAFF
TRBV10-3 CAISDSRGSSYEQYF
TRBV11-3 CASSLGGMNTEAFF
TRBV12-3/TRBV12-4 CASSLRLNSPLHF
TRBV7-2 CASSLVGGGNTGELFF
TRBV7-2 CASSPTPTSVSTDTQYF
TRBV20-1 CSATPGRQLYGYTF
TRBV12-3/TRBV12-4 CASTRGTGSPLHF
TRBV2 CASSEQQNQPQHF
TRBV7-2 CASSLVGLGNEQFF
TRBV14 CASSSTGSTEAFF
TRBV6-1 CASTSDGREQYF
TRBV7-9 CASSHAVTGGKYTF
TRBV18 CASSPVGQETQYF
TRBV7-2 CASSFSSGGATYEQYF
TRBV20-1 CSASLRAGGHPYEQYF
TRBV19 CASSTTVSYEQYF
TRBV6-5 CASSRDYNSPLHF
TRBV19 CASRMRQLGQPQHF
TRBV29-1 CSVGDRGEQYF
TRBV4-3 CASSQEGGGRRETQYF
TRBV10-3 CAISTGTTNNEQFF
TRBV7-9 CASSLSSFFGYTF
TRBV20-1 CSARDGYTF
TRBV28 CASSPPGRGEKLFF
TRBV10-3 CAAHRDRGSEAFF
TRBV4-3 CASSQAPNSDTQYF
TRBV5-1 CASSVGQGDTEAFF
TRBV7-9 CASSLGSYQLGTDTQYF
TRBV6-6 CATNQGRNTEAFF
TRBV11-2 CASSRTSGGLNTYEQYF
TRBV5-1 CASIWRGPYNEQFF
TRBV30 CAWGQGGNSPLHF
TRBV4-3 CASSRLQGTRFTGELFF
TRBV6-2/TRBV6-3 CASRPTGQGIDTQYF
TRBV5-6 CASSFRQHQAKNIQYF
TRBV7-2 CASSGGQGERQPQHF
TRBV30 CAWSSGANYGYTF
TRBV7-9 CASSLRELNEKLFF
TRBV5-6 CASRIQGRGTEAFF
TRBV20-1 CSAREGANYGYTF
TRBV15 CATSSNRGEQFF